Sequencing of this T cell receptor beta chain was carried out in a study of response to subunit inactivated influenza vaccine. TCRdb reprocessed the RT-PCR reads via MiXCR and lists one record per CDR3 protein. The sample yields hundreds of thousands of distinct CDR3 sequences, approximately 18% seen once. Points from the study as a whole: T cells newly recruited by each seasonal influenza vaccination are few, the authors suggested.

This clonotype was seen a handful of times. Its antigen remains unknown. Germline CDR1 is MDHEN and CDR2 is SYDVKM. Trimming at V came to 6 bases and at J to 8 bases, leaving 6 bases not matched to a gene. There are 14 residues in the CDR3. The material sequenced was PBMCs from blood, taken less than 6 days after vaccination. This clonotype was obtained from a man aged 50-60 years who received an inactivated influenza vaccine. J is TRBJ2-1 and V is TRBV28, with 11 bases fitting TRBD2. This CDR3 is CASRNSGRAHEQFF. The CDR3 nucleotides read TGTGCCAGCAGAAATAGCGGGAGGGCCCATGAGCAGTTCTTC. The variable domain in full, completed from reference TRBV28 and TRBJ2-1, reads DVKVTQSSRYLVKRTGEKVFLECVQDMDHENMFWYRQDPGLGLRLIYFSYDVKMKEKGDIPEGYSVSREKKERFSLILESASTNQTSMYLCASRNSGRAHEQFFGPGTRLTVL.